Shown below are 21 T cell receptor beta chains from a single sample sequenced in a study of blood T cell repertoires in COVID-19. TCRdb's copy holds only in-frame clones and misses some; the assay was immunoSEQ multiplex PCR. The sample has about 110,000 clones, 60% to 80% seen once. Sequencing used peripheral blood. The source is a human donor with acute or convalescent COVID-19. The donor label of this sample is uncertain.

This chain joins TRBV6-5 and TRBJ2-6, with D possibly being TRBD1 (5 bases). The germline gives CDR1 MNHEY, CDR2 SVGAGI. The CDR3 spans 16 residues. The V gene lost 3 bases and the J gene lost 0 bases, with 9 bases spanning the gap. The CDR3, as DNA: TGTGCCAGCAGTTATACAGGTATCTCTGGGGCCAACGTCCTGACTTTC. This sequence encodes CASSYTGISGANVLTF.

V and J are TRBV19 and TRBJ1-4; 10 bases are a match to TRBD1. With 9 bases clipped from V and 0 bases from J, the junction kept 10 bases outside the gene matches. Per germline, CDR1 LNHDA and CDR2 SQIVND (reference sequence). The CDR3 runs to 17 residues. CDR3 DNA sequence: TGTGCCAGCCCCCCGACAGGGGGCGATGCAACTAATGAAAAACTGTTTTTT. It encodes CASPPTGGDATNEKLFF. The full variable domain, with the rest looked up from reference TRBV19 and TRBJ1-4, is DGGITQSPKYLFRKEGQNVTLSCEQNLNHDAMYWYRQDPGQGLRLIYYSQIVNDFQKGDIAEGYSVSREKKESFPLTVTSAQKNPTAFYLCASPPTGGDATNEKLFFGSGTQLSVL.

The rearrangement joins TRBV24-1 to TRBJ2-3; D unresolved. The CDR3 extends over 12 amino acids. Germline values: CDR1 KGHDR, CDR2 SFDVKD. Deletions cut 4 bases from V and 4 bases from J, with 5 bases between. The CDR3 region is CATSELSDTQYF. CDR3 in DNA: TGTGCCACCAGTGAACTTTCAGATACGCAGTATTTT.

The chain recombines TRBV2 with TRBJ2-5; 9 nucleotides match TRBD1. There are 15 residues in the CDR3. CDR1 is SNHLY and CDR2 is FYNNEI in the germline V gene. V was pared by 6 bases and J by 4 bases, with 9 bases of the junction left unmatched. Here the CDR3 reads CASRSPTGGGETQYF. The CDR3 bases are TGTGCCAGCAGGTCCCCAACAGGGGGCGGAGAGACCCAGTACTTC.

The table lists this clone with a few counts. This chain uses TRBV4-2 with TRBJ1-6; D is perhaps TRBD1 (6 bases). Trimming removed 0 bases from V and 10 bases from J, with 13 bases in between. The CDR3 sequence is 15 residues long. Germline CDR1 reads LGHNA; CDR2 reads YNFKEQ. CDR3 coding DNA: TGTGCCAGCAGCCAAGATCTACAGGGCTTCTCACCCCTCCACTTT. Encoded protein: CASSQDLQGFSPLHF.

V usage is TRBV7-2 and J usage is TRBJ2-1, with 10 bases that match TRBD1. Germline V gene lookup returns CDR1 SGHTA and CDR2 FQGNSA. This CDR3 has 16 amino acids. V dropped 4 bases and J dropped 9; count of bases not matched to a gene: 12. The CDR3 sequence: CASSSSLDRGHGEQFF. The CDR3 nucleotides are TGTGCCAGCAGCTCCTCCCTTGACAGGGGGCATGGTGAGCAGTTCTTC.

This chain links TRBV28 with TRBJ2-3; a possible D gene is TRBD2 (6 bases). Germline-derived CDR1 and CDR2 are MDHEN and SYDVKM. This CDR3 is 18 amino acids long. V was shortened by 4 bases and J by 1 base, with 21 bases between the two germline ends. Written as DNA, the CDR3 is TGTGCCAGCAGTTCCTTAAGGGACTCCCACGGTGGCACAGATACGCAGTATTTT. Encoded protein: CASSSLRDSHGGTDTQYF.

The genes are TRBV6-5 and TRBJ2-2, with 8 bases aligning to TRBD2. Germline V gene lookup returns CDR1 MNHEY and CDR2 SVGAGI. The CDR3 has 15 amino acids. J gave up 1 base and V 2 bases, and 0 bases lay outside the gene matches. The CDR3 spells CASSYTSGNTGELFF. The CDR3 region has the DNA TGTGCCAGCAGTTACACTAGCGGGAACACCGGGGAGCTGTTTTTT.

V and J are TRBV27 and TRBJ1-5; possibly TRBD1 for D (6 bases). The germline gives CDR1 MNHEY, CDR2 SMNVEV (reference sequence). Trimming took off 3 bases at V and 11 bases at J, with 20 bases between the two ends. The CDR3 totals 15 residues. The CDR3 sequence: CASSFTVGQPHTQHF. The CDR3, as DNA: TGTGCCAGCAGTTTCACCGTAGGACAGCCTCACACCCAGCATTTT.

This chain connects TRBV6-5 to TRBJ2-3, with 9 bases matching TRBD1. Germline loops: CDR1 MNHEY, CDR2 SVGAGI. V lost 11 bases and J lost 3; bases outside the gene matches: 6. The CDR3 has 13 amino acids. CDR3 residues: CAVRDRVTDTQYF. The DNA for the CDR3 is TGTGCCGTCCGGGACAGGGTTACAGATACGCAGTATTTT.

The CDR3 spells CASSLEVRLAADTQYF. The DNA of the CDR3 is TGTGCCAGCAGCTTAGAGGTTCGGCTAGCGGCAGATACGCAGTATTTT. The chain has TRBV7-8 and TRBJ2-3, with 7 bases aligning to TRBD2. The V gene end was trimmed by 1 base and the J gene end by 4 bases; junction bases not matched to a gene: 8. The germline CDR1 and CDR2 sequences are SGHVS and FQNEAQ. This CDR3 spans 16 amino acids. Looking up the rest from reference TRBV7-8 and TRBJ2-3 gives the full variable domain: GAGVSQSPRYKVAKRGQDVALRCDPISGHVSLFWYQQALGQGPEFLTYFQNEAQLDKSGLPSDRFFAERPEGSVSTLKIQRTQQEDSAVYLCASSLEVRLAADTQYFGPGTRLTVL.

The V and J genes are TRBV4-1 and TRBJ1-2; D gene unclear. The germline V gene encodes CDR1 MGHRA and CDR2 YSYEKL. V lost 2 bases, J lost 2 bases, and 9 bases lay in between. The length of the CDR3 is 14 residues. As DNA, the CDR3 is TGCGCCAGCAGCCAACCAGGAACGAACTATGGCTACACCTTC. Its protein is CASSQPGTNYGYTF.

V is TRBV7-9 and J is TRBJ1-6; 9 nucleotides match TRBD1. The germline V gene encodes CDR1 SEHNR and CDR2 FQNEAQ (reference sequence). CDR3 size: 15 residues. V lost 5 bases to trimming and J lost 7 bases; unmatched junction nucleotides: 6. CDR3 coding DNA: TGTGCCAGCAGCGCCGCCGGGACAGGGAATTCACCCCTCCACTTT. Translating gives CASSAAGTGNSPLHF.

CDR3 loop: CASSDTTGGNYNSPLHF. The CDR3 nucleotides read TGTGCCAGCAGTGATACGACAGGGGGAAACTATAATTCACCCCTCCACTTT. J is TRBJ1-6 and V is TRBV2, with 9 bases fitting TRBD1. Trimming removed 3 bases from V and 3 bases from J; junction bases left unmatched: 6. Germline V gives CDR1 SNHLY, CDR2 FYNNEI. The length of the CDR3 is 17 residues.

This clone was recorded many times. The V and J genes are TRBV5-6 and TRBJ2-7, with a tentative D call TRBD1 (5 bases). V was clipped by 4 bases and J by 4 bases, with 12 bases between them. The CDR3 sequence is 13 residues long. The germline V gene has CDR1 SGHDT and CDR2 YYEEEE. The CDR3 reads CASSQGVGYEQYF. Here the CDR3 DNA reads TGTGCCAGCAGCCAGGGTGTGGGTTACGAGCAGTACTTC.

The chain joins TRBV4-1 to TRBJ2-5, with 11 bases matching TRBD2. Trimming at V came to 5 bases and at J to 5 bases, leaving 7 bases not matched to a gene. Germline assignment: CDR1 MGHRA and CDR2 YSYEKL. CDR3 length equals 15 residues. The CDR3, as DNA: TGCGCCAGCAGCGTTAGCGGGGGGGCCTGGGAGACCCAGTACTTC. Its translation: CASSVSGGAWETQYF.

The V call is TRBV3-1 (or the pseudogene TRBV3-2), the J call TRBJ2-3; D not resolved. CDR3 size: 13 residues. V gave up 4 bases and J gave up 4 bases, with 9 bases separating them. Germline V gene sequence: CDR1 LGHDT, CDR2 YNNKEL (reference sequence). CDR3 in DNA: TGTGCCAGCAGCCTCTCTATCCCAGATACGCAGTATTTT. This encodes CASSLSIPDTQYF.

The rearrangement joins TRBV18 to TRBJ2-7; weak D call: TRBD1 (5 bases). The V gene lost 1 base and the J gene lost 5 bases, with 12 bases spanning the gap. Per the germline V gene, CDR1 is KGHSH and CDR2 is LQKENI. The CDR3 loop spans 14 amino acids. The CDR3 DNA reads TGTGCCAGCTCACCACTCCCAGGGTTCGACGAGCAGTACTTC. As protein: CASSPLPGFDEQYF.

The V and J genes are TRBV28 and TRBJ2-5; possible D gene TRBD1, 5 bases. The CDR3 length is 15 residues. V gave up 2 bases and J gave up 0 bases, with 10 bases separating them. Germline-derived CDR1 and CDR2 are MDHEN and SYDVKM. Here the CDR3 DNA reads TGTGCCAGCAGTTTAGAGGTGACAGACCAAGAGACCCAGTACTTC. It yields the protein CASSLEVTDQETQYF.

The CDR3 DNA follows: TGTGCTAGTGGCCGGGACAGCTCCTACGAGCAGTACGTC. It codes for CASGRDSSYEQYV. This chain links TRBV12-5 with TRBJ2-7, with 7 bases fitting TRBD1. The CDR3 extends over 13 amino acids. Germline assignment: CDR1 LGHNT and CDR2 FRNRAP. J lost 0 bases, V lost 6 bases, and 2 bases had no gene match.

The CDR3 spells CASSPPNSNTEAFF. The CDR3 nucleotides read TGTGCCAGCAGTCCACCGAACTCGAACACTGAAGCTTTCTTT. The V gene is TRBV28, the J gene TRBJ1-1; D not certain. CDR1 and CDR2 from the germline V gene are MDHEN and SYDVKM. The CDR3 consists of 14 residues. The V end was cut by 5 bases, the J end by 1 base, with 11 bases between.